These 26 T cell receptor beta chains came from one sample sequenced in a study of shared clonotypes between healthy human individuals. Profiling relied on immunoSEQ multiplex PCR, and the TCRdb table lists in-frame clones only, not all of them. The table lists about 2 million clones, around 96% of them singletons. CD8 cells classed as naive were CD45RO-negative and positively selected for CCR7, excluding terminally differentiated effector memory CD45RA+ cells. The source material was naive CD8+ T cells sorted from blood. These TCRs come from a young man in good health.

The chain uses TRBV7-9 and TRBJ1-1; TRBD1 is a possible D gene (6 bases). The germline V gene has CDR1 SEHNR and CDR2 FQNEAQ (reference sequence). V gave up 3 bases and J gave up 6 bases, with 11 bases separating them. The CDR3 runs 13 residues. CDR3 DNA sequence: TGTGCCAGCAGCTTTCGAGGGGGGCCTGAAGCTTTCTTT. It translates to CASSFRGGPEAFF.

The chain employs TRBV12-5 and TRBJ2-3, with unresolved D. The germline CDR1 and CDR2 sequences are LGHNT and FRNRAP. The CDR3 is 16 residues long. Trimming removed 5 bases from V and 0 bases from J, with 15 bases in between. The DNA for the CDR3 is TGTGCTAGTGGTCCCGACACGGTCTTTAGCACAGATACGCAGTATTTT. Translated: CASGPDTVFSTDTQYF.

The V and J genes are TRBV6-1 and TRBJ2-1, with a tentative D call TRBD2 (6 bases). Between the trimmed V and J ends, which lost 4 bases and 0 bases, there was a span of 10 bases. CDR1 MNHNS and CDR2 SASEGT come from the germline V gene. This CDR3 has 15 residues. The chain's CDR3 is CASSVSGPSYNEQFF. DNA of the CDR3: TGTGCCAGCAGTGTTAGCGGACCCTCCTACAATGAGCAGTTCTTC.

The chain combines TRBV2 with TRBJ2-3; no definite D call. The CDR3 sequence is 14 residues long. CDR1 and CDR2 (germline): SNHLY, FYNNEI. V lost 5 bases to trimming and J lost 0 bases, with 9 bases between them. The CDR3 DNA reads TGTGCCAGCAGTCCCCGGGCTAGCACAGATACGCAGTATTTT. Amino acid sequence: CASSPRASTDTQYF.

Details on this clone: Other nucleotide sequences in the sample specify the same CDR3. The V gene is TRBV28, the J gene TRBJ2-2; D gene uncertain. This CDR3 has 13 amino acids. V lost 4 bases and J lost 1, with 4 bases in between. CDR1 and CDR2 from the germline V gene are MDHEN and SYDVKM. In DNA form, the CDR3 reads TGTGCCAGCAGTTATAGGAACACCGGGGAGCTGTTTTTT. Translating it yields CASSYRNTGELFF.

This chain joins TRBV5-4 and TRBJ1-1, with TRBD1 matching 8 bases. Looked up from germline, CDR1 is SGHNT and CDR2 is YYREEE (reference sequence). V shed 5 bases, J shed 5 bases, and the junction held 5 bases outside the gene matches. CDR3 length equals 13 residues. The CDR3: CASSPGGSTEAFF. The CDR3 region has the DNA TGTGCCAGCAGTCCAGGGGGCTCAACTGAAGCTTTCTTT.

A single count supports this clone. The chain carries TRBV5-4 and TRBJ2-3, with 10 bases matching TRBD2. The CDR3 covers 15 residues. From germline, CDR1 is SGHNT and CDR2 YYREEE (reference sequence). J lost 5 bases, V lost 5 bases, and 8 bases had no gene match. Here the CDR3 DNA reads TGTGCCAGCAGTTATCTACTAGCGGGAAGAGATACGCAGTATTTT. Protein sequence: CASSYLLAGRDTQYF.

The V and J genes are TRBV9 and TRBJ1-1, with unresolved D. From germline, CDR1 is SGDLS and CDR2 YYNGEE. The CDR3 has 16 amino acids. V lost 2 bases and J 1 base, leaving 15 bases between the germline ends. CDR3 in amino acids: CASSVSKEQPNTEAFF. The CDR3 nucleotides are TGTGCCAGCAGCGTCTCCAAGGAACAGCCGAACACTGAAGCTTTCTTT.

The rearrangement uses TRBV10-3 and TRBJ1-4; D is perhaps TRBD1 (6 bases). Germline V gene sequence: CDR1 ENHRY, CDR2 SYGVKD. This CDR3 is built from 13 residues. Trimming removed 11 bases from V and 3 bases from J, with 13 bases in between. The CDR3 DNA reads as TGTGCCTCACAGGGTTTGGCTAATGAAAAACTGTTTTTT. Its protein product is CASQGLANEKLFF.

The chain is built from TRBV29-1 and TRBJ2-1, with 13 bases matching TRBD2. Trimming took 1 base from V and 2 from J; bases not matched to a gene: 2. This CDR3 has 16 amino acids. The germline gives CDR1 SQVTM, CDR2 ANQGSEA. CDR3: CSVEGGTSGTYNEQFF. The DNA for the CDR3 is TGCAGCGTTGAAGGGGGGACTAGCGGGACCTACAATGAGCAGTTCTTC.

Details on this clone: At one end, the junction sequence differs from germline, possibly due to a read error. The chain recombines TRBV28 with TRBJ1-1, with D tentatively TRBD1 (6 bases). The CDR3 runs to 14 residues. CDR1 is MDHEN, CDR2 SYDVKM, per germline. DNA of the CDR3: TGTGCAAGCAGTTTAAGGGTGGGGGCCACTGAAGCTTTCTTT. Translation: CASSLRVGATEAFF.

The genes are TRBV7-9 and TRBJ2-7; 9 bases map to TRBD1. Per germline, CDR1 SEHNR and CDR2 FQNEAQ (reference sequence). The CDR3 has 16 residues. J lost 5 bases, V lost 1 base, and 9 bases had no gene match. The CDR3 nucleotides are TGTGCCAGCAGCTTAGGGGGACAGGGTAAATACCACGAGCAGTACTTC. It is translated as CASSLGGQGKYHEQYF.

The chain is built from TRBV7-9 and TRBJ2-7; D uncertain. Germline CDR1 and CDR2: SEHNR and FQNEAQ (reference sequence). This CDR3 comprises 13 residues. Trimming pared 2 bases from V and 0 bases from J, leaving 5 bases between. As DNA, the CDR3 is TGTGCCAGCAGCTTACAGTTCTCCTACGAGCAGTACTTC. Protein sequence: CASSLQFSYEQYF.

This chain's CDR3 is CASSDYLAEKHNEQFF. The DNA of the CDR3 is TGCGCCAGCAGTGACTACCTAGCGGAGAAGCACAATGAGCAGTTCTTC. J is TRBJ2-1 and V is TRBV10-1, with 7 bases matching TRBD2. CDR1 is WNHNN and CDR2 is SYGVQD in the germline V gene (reference sequence). The CDR3 sequence is 16 residues long. Trimming at V came to 3 bases and at J to 5 bases, leaving 10 bases not matched to a gene.

The CDR3 reads CASSLAAYDEQYF. The DNA for the CDR3 is TGCGCCAGCAGCTTGGCGGCGTATGACGAGCAGTACTTC. The V call is TRBV5-1, the J call TRBJ2-5, with unresolved D. The J call may be wrong; the DNA end is better matched by TRBJ2-7. There are 13 residues in the CDR3. Germline loops: CDR1 SGHRS, CDR2 YFSETQ.

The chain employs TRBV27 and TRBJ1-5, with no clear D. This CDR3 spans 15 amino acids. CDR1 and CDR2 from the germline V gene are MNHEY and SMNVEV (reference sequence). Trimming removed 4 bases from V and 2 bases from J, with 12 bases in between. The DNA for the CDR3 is TGTGCCAGCAGTTCCCAGAGTGGAGGCAATCAGCCCCAGCATTTT. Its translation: CASSSQSGGNQPQHF.

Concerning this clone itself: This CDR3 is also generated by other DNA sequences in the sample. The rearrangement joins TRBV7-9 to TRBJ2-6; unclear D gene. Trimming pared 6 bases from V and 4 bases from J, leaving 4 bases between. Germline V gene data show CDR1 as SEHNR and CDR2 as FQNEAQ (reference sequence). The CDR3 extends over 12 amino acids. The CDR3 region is CASSPGANVLTF. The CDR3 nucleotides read TGTGCCAGCAGTCCCGGGGCCAACGTCCTGACTTTC.

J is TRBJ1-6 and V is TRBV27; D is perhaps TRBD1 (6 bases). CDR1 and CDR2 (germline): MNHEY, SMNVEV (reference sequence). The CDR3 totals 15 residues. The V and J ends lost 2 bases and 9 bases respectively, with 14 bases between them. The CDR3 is CASSLAGGGGSPLHF. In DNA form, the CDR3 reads TGTGCCAGCAGTTTAGCCGGGGGCGGCGGTTCACCCCTCCACTTT.

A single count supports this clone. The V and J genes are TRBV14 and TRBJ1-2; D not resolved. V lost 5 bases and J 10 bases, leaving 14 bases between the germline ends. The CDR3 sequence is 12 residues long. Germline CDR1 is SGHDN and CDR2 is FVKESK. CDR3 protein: CASSAKGAYYTF. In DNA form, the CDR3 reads TGTGCCAGCAGCGCCAAGGGCGCCTACTACACCTTC.

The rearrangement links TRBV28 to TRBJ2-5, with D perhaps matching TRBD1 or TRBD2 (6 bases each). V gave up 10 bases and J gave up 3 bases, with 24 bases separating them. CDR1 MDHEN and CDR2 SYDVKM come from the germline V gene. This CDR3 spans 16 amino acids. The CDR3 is CATEIGRGPSEETQYF. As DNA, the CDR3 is TGTGCCACTGAGATTGGTCGGGGGCCCTCAGAAGAGACCCAGTACTTC.

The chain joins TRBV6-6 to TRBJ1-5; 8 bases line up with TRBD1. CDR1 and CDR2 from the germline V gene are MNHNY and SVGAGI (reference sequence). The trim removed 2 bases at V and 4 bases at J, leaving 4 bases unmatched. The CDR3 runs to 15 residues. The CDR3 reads CASSYDGQGNQPQHF. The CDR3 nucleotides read TGTGCCAGCAGTTACGACGGACAGGGAAATCAGCCCCAGCATTTT.

Written as DNA, the CDR3 is TGTGCCAGCAGTTTTATGGACCTAGGAGGCAACTATGGCTACACCTTC. Protein product: CASSFMDLGGNYGYTF. The chain employs TRBV28 and TRBJ1-2; D is uncertain. CDR3 length equals 16 residues. Germline V gene sequence: CDR1 MDHEN, CDR2 SYDVKM. V shed 3 bases and J shed 2 bases, with 16 bases lying between them.

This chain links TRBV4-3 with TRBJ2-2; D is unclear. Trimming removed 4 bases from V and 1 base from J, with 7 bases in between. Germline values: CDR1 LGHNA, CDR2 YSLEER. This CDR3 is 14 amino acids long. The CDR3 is CASSLTVNTGELFF. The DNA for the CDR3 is TGCGCCAGCAGCCTGACGGTGAACACCGGGGAGCTGTTTTTT.

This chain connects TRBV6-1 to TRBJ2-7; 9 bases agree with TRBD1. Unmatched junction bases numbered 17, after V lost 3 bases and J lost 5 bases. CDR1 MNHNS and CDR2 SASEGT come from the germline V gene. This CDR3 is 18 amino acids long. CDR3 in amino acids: CASSEVRPGTGRIDEQYF. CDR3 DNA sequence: TGTGCCAGCAGTGAGGTCCGTCCCGGGACAGGGAGGATTGACGAGCAGTACTTC.

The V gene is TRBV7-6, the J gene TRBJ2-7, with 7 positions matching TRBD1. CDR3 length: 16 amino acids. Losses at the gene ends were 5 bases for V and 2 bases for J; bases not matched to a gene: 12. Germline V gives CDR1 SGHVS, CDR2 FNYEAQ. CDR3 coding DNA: TGTGCCAGCAGCCCATGGGTCGGGACAGCAACCTACGAGCAGTACTTC. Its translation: CASSPWVGTATYEQYF.

In DNA form, the CDR3 reads TGTGCCAGCAGTCCAGGGACAGGGGCCGACAATGAGCAGTTCTTC. It encodes CASSPGTGADNEQFF. V is TRBV11-2 and J is TRBJ2-1; 10 nucleotides agree with TRBD1. The CDR3 has 15 amino acids. Germline CDR1 and CDR2: SGHAT and FQNNGV. J gave up 5 bases and V 6 bases, and 7 bases lay outside the gene matches.